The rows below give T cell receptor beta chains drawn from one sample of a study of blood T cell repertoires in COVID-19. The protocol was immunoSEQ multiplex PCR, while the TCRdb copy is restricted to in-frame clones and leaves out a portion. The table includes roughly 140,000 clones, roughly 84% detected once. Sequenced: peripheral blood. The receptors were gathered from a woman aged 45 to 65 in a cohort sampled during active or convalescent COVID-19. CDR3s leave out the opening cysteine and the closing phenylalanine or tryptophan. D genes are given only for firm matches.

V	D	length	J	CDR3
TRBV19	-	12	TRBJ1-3	ASSIGTAGNTIY
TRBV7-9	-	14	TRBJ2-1	ASSLERTPPGNEQF
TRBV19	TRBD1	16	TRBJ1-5	ASSRDRPPQYSNQPQH
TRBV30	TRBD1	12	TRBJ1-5	AWSEGQGIQPQH
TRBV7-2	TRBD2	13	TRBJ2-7	ASSSSGGEPYEQY
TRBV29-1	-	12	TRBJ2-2	SVADSGGTGELF
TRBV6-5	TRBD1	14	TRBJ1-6	ASSYSGGTGNSPLH
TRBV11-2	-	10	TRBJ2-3	ASSSQGDTQY
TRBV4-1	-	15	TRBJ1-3	ASSQDSPDSFGNTIY
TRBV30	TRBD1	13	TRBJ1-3	ACLQGGLAGNTIY
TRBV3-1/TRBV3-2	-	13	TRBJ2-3	ASSQPGDGTDTQY
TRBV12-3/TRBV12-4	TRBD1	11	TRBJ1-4	ASRSQGDEKLF
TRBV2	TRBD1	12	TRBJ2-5	ARRDRGPQETQY
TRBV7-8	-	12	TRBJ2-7	ASSFDRQTYEQY
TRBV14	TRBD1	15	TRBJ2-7	ASSPPGTGGAIYEQY
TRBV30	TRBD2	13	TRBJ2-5	ACPRGGPYQETQY
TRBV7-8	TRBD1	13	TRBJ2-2	ASSFPGTGDGELF
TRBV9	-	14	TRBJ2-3	ASSVAPTQGGDTQY
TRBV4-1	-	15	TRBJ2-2	ASSQDQQGSVTGELF
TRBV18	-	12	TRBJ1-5	ASSPGSGNQPQH
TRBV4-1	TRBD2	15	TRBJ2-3	ASSFRQRGTSTDTQY